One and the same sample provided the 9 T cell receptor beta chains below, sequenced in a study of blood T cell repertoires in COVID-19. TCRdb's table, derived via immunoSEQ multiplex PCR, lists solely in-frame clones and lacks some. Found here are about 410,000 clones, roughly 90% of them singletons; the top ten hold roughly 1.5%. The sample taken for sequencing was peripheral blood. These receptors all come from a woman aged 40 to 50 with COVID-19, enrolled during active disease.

In nucleotides, the CDR3 is TGTGCCAGCAGATCTCACGCAGGGGCCCTGAATCAGCCCCAGCATTTT. Its protein product is CASRSHAGALNQPQHF. This chain uses TRBV28 with TRBJ1-5; maybe TRBD1 (6 bases). With 6 bases removed from V and 4 bases from J, the gap between germline ends came to 19 bases. This CDR3 contains 16 residues. The germline V gene encodes CDR1 MDHEN and CDR2 SYDVKM.

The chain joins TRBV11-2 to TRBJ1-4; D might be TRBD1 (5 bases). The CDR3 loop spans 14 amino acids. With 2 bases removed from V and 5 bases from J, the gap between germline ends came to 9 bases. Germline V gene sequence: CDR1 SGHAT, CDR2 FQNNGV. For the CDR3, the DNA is TGTGCCAGCAGCTTACCACGGGGGAATGAAAAACTGTTTTTT. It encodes CASSLPRGNEKLFF.

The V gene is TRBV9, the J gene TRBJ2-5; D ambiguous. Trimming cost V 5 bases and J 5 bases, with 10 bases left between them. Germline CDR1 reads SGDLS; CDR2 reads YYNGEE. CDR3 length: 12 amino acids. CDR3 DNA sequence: TGTGCCAGCAGTCCAGGTGTGGAGACCCAGTACTTC. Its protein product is CASSPGVETQYF.

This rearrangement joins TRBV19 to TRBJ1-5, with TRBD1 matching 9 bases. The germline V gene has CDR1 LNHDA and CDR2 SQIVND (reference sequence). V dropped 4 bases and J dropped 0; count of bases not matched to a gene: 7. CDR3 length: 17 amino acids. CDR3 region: CASSRGQGSYSNQPQHF. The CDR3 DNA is TGTGCCAGTAGTAGGGGACAGGGATCCTATAGCAATCAGCCCCAGCATTTT.

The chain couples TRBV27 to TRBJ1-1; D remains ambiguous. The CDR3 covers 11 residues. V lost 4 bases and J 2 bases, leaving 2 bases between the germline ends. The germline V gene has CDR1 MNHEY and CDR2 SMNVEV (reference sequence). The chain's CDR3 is CASSSNTEAFF. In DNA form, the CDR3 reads TGTGCCAGCAGTTCTAACACTGAAGCTTTCTTT.

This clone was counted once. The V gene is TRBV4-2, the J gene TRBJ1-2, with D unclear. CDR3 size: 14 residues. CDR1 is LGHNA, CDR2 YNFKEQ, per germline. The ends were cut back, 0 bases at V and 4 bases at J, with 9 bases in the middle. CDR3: CASSQDRRSYGYTF. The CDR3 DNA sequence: TGTGCCAGCAGCCAAGATAGACGGAGCTATGGCTACACCTTC.

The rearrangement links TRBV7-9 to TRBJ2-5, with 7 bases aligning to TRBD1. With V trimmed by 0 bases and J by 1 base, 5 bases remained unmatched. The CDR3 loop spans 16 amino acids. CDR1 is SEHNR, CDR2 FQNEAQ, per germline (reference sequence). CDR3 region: CASSLAPGQIQETQYF. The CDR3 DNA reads TGTGCCAGCAGCTTAGCGCCGGGACAGATCCAAGAGACCCAGTACTTC.

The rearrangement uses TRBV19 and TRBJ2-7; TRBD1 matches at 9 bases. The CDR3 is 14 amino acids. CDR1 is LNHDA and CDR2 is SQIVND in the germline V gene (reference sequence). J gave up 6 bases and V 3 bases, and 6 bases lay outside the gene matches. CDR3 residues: CASSITGGPLEQYF. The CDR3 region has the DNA TGTGCCAGTAGTATCACAGGGGGCCCCCTCGAGCAGTACTTC. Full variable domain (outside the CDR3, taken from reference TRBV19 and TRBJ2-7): DGGITQSPKYLFRKEGQNVTLSCEQNLNHDAMYWYRQDPGQGLRLIYYSQIVNDFQKGDIAEGYSVSREKKESFPLTVTSAQKNPTAFYLCASSITGGPLEQYFGPGTRLTVT.

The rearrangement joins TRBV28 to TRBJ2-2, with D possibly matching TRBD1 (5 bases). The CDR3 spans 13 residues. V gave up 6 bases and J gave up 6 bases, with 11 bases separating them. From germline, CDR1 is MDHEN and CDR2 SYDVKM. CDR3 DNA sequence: TGTGCCAGCAGATCCCAGGGTTCCGGGGAGCTGTTTTTT. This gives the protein CASRSQGSGELFF.